This T cell receptor (beta chain) derives from a study of vaccination and CD4 T cells after COVID-19. For the study at large: Cultures designated as controls were supplied with a CEFX pool, an HIV-1 Nef pool, or no peptide.

Stated treatment: roughly 11-day PBMC culture with coronavirus spike peptide pools or control peptides (ViraFEST assay). This clonotype occurred a few times. Its antigen is unknown. Sequencing of cultured CD4+ T cell DNA used the Oncomine TCR Beta short-read assay. TCRdb fed the PCR reads into MiXCR, producing one record per CDR3 protein. The sample has tens of thousands of distinct CDR3 sequences, roughly 50% seen once; the top ten hold about 28%. The source was CD4+ T cells from blood, cultured in vitro, collected before SARS-CoV-2 vaccination. This clonotype was sampled from a human donor who received a COVID-19 vaccine.

In DNA, the CDR3 is TGCAGTGCTCCCAGGACAGGGAACTATGGCTACACCTTC. Translating it yields CSAPRTGNYGYTF. The chain carries TRBV20-1 and TRBJ1-2; the match to TRBD1 covers 8 bases. Germline V lookup: CDR1 DFQATT, CDR2 SNEGSKA (reference sequence). CDR3 length: 13 residues. Trimming took 5 bases from V and 2 from J; bases not matched to a gene: 4.